A single sample is the source of the 3 T cell receptor beta chains below, sequenced in a study of shared clonotypes between healthy human individuals. Measured with immunoSEQ multiplex PCR; TCRdb has only the in-frame clones, and not every one. The sample holds some 1.4 million clones, approximately 96% seen once. Sequencing input: naive CD4+ T cells sorted from blood. The sample's subset: CD45RA+ positively selected. These receptors all come from a man aged 25 to 40 in good health.

The chain uses TRBV5-1 and TRBJ2-1, with 15 bases aligning to TRBD2. CDR1 and CDR2 from the germline V gene are SGHRS and YFSETQ. The CDR3 is 16 residues long. The junction had 4 bases not matched to a gene; V was cut back by 4 bases and J by 5 bases. The CDR3 is CASSPGLAGGHNEQFF. The CDR3 DNA follows: TGCGCCAGCAGCCCGGGACTAGCGGGAGGACACAATGAGCAGTTCTTC.

The V gene is TRBV11-2, the J gene TRBJ2-1; 10 nucleotides line up with TRBD2. The junction had 12 bases not matched to a gene; V was cut back by 5 bases and J by 5 bases. The CDR3 is made up of 17 amino acids. CDR1 is SGHAT and CDR2 is FQNNGV in the germline V gene. CDR3 loop: CASSPAASGRFNNEQFF. The CDR3 region has the DNA TGTGCCAGCAGCCCAGCAGCTAGCGGGAGATTCAACAATGAGCAGTTCTTC. Supplemented by reference TRBV11-2 and TRBJ2-1, the full variable domain reads EAGVAQSPRYKIIEKRQSVAFWCNPISGHATLYWYQQILGQGPKLLIQFQNNGVVDDSQLPKDRFSAERLKGVDSTLKIQPAKLEDSAVYLCASSPAASGRFNNEQFFGPGTRLTVL.

The genes are TRBV5-5 and TRBJ2-2; TRBD2 aligns across 10 bases. The CDR3 runs to 16 residues. With V trimmed by 2 bases and J by 6 bases, 7 bases remained unmatched. Per germline, CDR1 SGHKS and CDR2 YYEKEE (reference sequence). The CDR3 bases are TGTGCCAGCAGCTTTACTAGCGGGATTTCGGCCGGGGAGCTGTTTTTT. It codes for CASSFTSGISAGELFF.